The rows below give T cell receptor beta chains drawn from one sample of a study of graft-versus-host responses after intestinal transplantation. Sequencing used immunoSEQ multiplex PCR; TCRdb keeps in-frame clones, though not all of them. The repertoire holds 13,000 or so clones, with around 40% as singletons. The sequenced sample was alloreactive CD4+ T cells from a mixed lymphocyte reaction culture, obtained before intestinal transplant. Every receptor here comes from a human patient who received an intestinal transplant. Each CDR3 is given with its conserved first and last residue. A D gene is named only where the DNA matches it firmly. Clone sizes are given selectively: once, few, many, or a class where the clone is expanded.

TRBJ2-1,-,TRBD2,TRBV11-2,15,CASRLTYGGGNEQFF,TGTGCCAGCAGACTTACGTATGGCGGGGGGAATGAGCAGTTCTTC
TRBJ2-1,once,TRBD1,TRBV7-2,15,CASSSTGGTYNEQFF,TGTGCCAGCAGCTCGACAGGGGGCACCTACAATGAGCAGTTCTTC
TRBJ2-3,-,-,TRBV11-3,16,CASSFSPLPRTDTQYF,TGTGCCAGCAGCTTCTCCCCCCTACCCCGCACAGATACGCAGTATTTT
TRBJ2-5,few,TRBD1,TRBV6-5,13,CASSSGQGETQYF,TGTGCCAGCAGTTCGGGACAGGGAGAGACCCAGTACTTC
TRBJ2-7,-,-,TRBV7-9,13,CASSLGVGDEQYF,TGTGCCAGCAGCTTAGGGGTGGGCGACGAGCAGTACTTC
TRBJ2-3,-,-,TRBV11-3,11,CASSILGLQSF,TGTGCCAGCAGCATACTCGGACTCCAAAGTTTT
TRBJ1-2,-,TRBD1,TRBV27,14,CASSLLQGAGGYTF,TGTGCCAGCAGTTTATTGCAGGGGGCGGGAGGCTACACCTTC
TRBJ2-3,-,-,TRBV11-2,14,CASRAQVSGDTQYF,TGTGCCAGCAGGGCCCAGGTCTCGGGGGATACGCAGTATTTT
TRBJ2-7,-,TRBD1,TRBV7-8,14,CASRRGQGFYEQYF,TGTGCCAGCCGCCGAGGACAGGGATTCTACGAGCAGTACTTC
TRBJ1-1,-,-,TRBV11-3,13,CASSLRGYTEAFF,TGTGCCAGCAGCTTACGCGGATACACTGAAGCTTTCTTT
TRBJ2-3,-,TRBD2,TRBV11-3,18,CASSLRLAGGQGTDTQYF,TGTGCCAGCAGCCTAAGACTAGCGGGGGGGCAAGGCACAGATACGCAGTATTTT
TRBJ1-1,-,TRBD1,TRBV6-4,13,CASGHRGGTEAFF,TGTGCCAGCGGCCACAGGGGAGGCACTGAAGCTTTCTTT
TRBJ1-2,-,-,TRBV29-1,11,CSVEGEGGDTF,TGCAGCGTTGAAGGAGAGGGTGGGGACACCTTC
TRBJ1-5,-,TRBD1,TRBV7-6,14,CASSTGTVNQPQHF,TGTGCCAGCAGCACCGGGACAGTCAATCAGCCCCAGCATTTT
TRBJ1-2,-,-,TRBV6-5,14,CASSYRDTNYGYTF,TGTGCCAGCAGTTACCGGGACACTAACTATGGCTACACCTTC
TRBJ2-3,few,-,TRBV4-1,11,CASSFRDFKYF,TGCGCCAGCAGCTTCCGGGACTTCAAATATTTT
TRBJ2-5,few,TRBD2,TRBV7-8,13,CASRSGDAETQYF,TGTGCCTCCCGGAGCGGGGACGCGGAGACCCAGTACTTC
TRBJ2-3,-,TRBD2,TRBV6-6,16,CASSHGTSGATDTQYF,TGTGCCAGCAGTCACGGGACTAGCGGGGCCACAGATACGCAGTATTTT
TRBJ1-1,-,TRBD1,TRBV15,24,CATSRDPYTPGQGWGLDMNTEAFF,TGTGCCACCAGCAGAGATCCCTACACCCCGGGACAGGGTTGGGGTCTTGATATGAACACTGAAGCTTTCTTT
TRBJ2-2,-,-,TRBV18,14,CASSPGQRPGELFF,TGTGCCAGCTCACCGGGCCAAAGGCCCGGGGAGCTGTTTTTT
TRBJ1-1,few,-,TRBV23-1,14,CASSEPRDRPEAFF,TGCGCCAGCAGTGAGCCCAGGGATCGCCCTGAAGCTTTCTTT
TRBJ1-2,-,-,TRBV12-5,14,CASGLLGADYGYTF,TGTGCTAGTGGTTTACTGGGGGCAGACTATGGCTACACCTTC
TRBJ1-3,-,-,TRBV7-2,15,CASSLFTGSGNTIYF,TGTGCCAGCAGCTTATTTACAGGGTCTGGAAACACCATATATTTT
TRBJ1-2,few,TRBD1,TRBV7-6,13,CASSPGQGYGYTF,TGTGCCAGCAGCCCCGGACAGGGCTATGGCTACACCTTC
TRBJ1-2,few,-,TRBV7-2,13,CASAPRGYYGYTF,TGTGCCAGCGCGCCCAGGGGTTACTATGGCTACACCTTC
TRBJ1-1,-,-,TRBV7-2,12,CASSPTNLGAFF,TGTGCCAGCAGCCCTACTAACCTCGGGGCTTTCTTT